The sequence of this TCR beta chain was determined in a study of blood T cells in healthy people across ages. Study details: About one barcoded beta molecule per two T cells came from capture by template switching. Whole-study results and caveats: Per million T cells, the diversity of TCR beta decreased roughly linearly as age advanced.

The length of the CDR3 is 13 residues. V was trimmed by 3 bases and J by 5 bases, leaving 11 bases between them. Germline values: CDR1 DFQATT, CDR2 SNEGSKA (reference sequence). Together with a sample-barcoded 5' primer, a J-beta primer mix was included in a second PCR lasting roughly 6 to 12 cycles. Sequencing yielded, for each sample, at least 3 million paired-end reads carrying CDR3. MiXCR, applied by TCRdb to the 5' RACE reads, yields one record per CDR3 protein. The sample lists fewer than 2 million distinct CDR3 sequences, approximately 40% occurring once. Only a few counts were recorded for this clonotype. Its antigen is not known.

This TCR derives from a human donor in good health. The rearrangement joins TRBV20-1 to TRBJ1-5, with D unclear. The sample comprised blood. The CDR3 region has the DNA TGCAGTGCTAGTAAAAACAGTTATCAGCCCCAGCATTTT. Translated, it gives CSASKNSYQPQHF.